This T cell receptor (beta chain) was sequenced for a study of breast tumors, draining lymph nodes, adjacent tissues. TCRdb used MiXCR to reprocess the multiplex PCR reads, holding one entry per CDR3 protein. The sample holds 200,000 to 250,000 distinct CDR3 sequences; less than 35% are singletons and the top ten take approximately 3.6%. Germline V gives CDR1 DFQATT, CDR2 SNEGSKA (reference sequence). CDR3 length equals 16 residues. Deletions cut 0 bases from V and 2 bases from J, with 14 bases between. Breast cancer patients provided tissue from their axillary draining lymph nodes. Many counts were recorded for this clonotype. Its antigen is currently unknown. Study-level findings and limits: That most tumor T cells come from lymph nodes remained unproven. Tumor and nontumor repertoires were significantly more similar in luminal-like than in basal-like breast cancer. The data were judged consistent with most tumor T cells coming from lymph node and expanding in tumor.

Sequenced input: axillary lymph node tissue. This receptor was taken from a female donor with breast cancer. Some clones in this sample may be carry-over from other donors' samples. This rearrangement joins TRBV20-1 to TRBJ1-5, with unresolved D. Here the CDR3 reads CSARDGAPWGNQPQHF. The DNA of the CDR3 is TGCAGTGCTAGAGATGGAGCTCCTTGGGGCAATCAGCCCCAGCATTTT.